This entry lists 11 T cell receptor beta chains sequenced from one sample in a study of cytotoxic CD8 clonotypes in ibrutinib-treated CLL. The method was immunoSEQ multiplex PCR; TCRdb's version includes in-frame clones alone and lacks a portion of them. This sample has just over 45,000 clones, with about two thirds found just once. The starting material was PBMCs, obtained after 12 months of ibrutinib treatment. Source of these receptors: a human donor with chronic lymphocytic leukemia.

The rearrangement joins TRBV29-1 to TRBJ2-3; 11 bases map to TRBD2. The CDR3 is 15 amino acids. J was trimmed by 3 bases and V by 3 bases; bases with no gene match: 5. Germline CDR1 is SQVTM and CDR2 is ANQGSEA. The CDR3 nucleotides are TGCAGCGTTGAGCCCCTAGCGGGGGGAACAGATACGCAGTATTTT. It codes for CSVEPLAGGTDTQYF.

This clone has just a few counts. V is TRBV27 and J is TRBJ1-4; 8 nucleotides match TRBD1. The germline CDR1 and CDR2 sequences are MNHEY and SMNVEV (reference sequence). This CDR3 region has 16 residues. The V gene end was trimmed by 1 base and the J gene end by 4 bases; junction bases not matched to a gene: 5. The CDR3 coding sequence is TGTGCCAGCAGTTTATGGGGGGGACAGGTTAATGAAAAACTGTTTTTT. It specifies CASSLWGGQVNEKLFF.

This clone appeared a single time. This chain joins TRBV7-2 and TRBJ2-1; 12 nucleotides agree with TRBD2. The CDR3 runs 15 residues. The V segment lost 4 bases and the J segment 4 bases; nucleotides outside the gene matches: 2. Germline-derived CDR1 and CDR2 are SGHTA and FQGNSA. The CDR3 DNA follows: TGTGCCAGCAGCTGGACTAGCGGGGATTACAATGAGCAGTTCTTC. Protein product: CASSWTSGDYNEQFF.

The chain has TRBV6-6 and TRBJ2-5; tentative D call: TRBD2 (5 bases). Germline V CDR1 and CDR2: MNHNY, SVGAGI (reference sequence). V was clipped by 6 bases and J by 7 bases, with 18 bases between them. The CDR3 spans 14 residues. In nucleotides, the CDR3 is TGTGCCAGCAGCCCGTTGAGGGAAGACGGGACCCAGTACTTC. Its translation is CASSPLREDGTQYF.

This chain uses TRBV6-6 with TRBJ2-2; D possibly corresponds to TRBD1 (6 bases). Germline V gene data show CDR1 as MNHNY and CDR2 as SVGAGI (reference sequence). The CDR3 sequence is 16 residues long. The V end lost 5 bases, the J end lost 5 bases, and 18 bases lay between the germline ends. The DNA for the CDR3 is TGTGCCAGCAGTCCCACAGGGAAGGGTGGGACCGGGGAGCTGTTTTTT. This sequence encodes CASSPTGKGGTGELFF.

The gene calls are TRBV18 and TRBJ1-2, with TRBD1 as a possible D gene (6 bases). The V end lost 6 bases, the J end lost 4 bases, and 18 bases lay between the germline ends. This CDR3 is 15 amino acids long. The germline V gene encodes CDR1 KGHSH and CDR2 LQKENI. CDR3 sequence: CASSPDSLTPYGYTF. As DNA, the CDR3 is TGTGCCAGCTCGCCGGACAGCCTTACGCCCTATGGCTACACCTTC.

The chain's CDR3 is CASSLRLASSSYEQYF. Written as DNA, the CDR3 is TGTGCCAGCAGCTTAAGGCTAGCGAGCAGCTCCTACGAGCAGTACTTC. This chain links TRBV7-3 with TRBJ2-7, with a possible D match to TRBD2 (6 bases). Germline CDR1 reads SGHTA; CDR2 reads FQGTGA. The CDR3 is 16 residues long. V lost 1 base to trimming and J lost 0 bases, with 13 bases between them.

V is TRBV9 and J is TRBJ2-2; 13 bases fit TRBD2. The CDR3 runs 16 residues. From germline, CDR1 is SGDLS and CDR2 YYNGEE. Trimming at V came to 4 bases and at J to 8 bases, leaving 8 bases not matched to a gene. CDR3 region: CASSLWTSGGIGELFF. The CDR3 DNA is TGTGCCAGCAGCTTATGGACTAGCGGGGGTATAGGGGAGCTGTTTTTT.

This sequence joins TRBV27 and TRBJ2-1; 13 positions agree with TRBD2. The CDR3 covers 17 residues. The ends lost 6 bases at V and 2 bases at J; junction bases unmatched: 7. CDR1 is MNHEY and CDR2 is SMNVEV in the germline V gene (reference sequence). CDR3 bases: TGTGCCAGCAGGGGACTAGCGGGAATCCTTCCCTACAATGAGCAGTTCTTC. This sequence encodes CASRGLAGILPYNEQFF.

This clone was seen just once. The rearrangement links TRBV6-5 to TRBJ1-4; tentatively, D is TRBD1 (6 bases). The CDR3 length is 16 residues. Trimming shortened V by 1 base and J by 6 bases, and 15 bases separated the two germline ends. CDR1 MNHEY and CDR2 SVGAGI come from the germline V gene. The CDR3 reads CASSYLSGGEDEKLFF. CDR3 DNA: TGTGCCAGCAGTTACTTATCCGGGGGCGAAGATGAAAAACTGTTTTTT.

This clone turned up a few times. The chain has TRBV2 and TRBJ2-2; TRBD1 matches at 7 bases. CDR1 is SNHLY and CDR2 is FYNNEI in the germline V gene. V shed 10 bases, J shed 5 bases, and the junction held 7 bases outside the gene matches. The length of the CDR3 is 13 residues. CDR3: CATRQGATGELFF. For the CDR3, the DNA is TGTGCCACCCGACAGGGAGCGACCGGGGAGCTGTTTTTT.